The clone carrying this T cell receptor beta chain appeared many times. The sample originates from a study of T cells in Graves' hyperthyroidism and ophthalmopathy. The CDR3 consists of 16 residues. The germline V gene has CDR1 LGHNT and CDR2 FRNRAP. V dropped 0 bases and J dropped 1 base, with 12 bases sitting between them. RNA transcripts were the template for amplifying TCR beta CDR3 regions. TCR CDR3 regions were first amplified by RT-PCR with HTBI primers. TCRdb re-called the multiplex PCR reads through MiXCR, storing one row per CDR3 protein. The sample lists 400,000 to 500,000 distinct CDR3 sequences, over 13% seen once, with less than 20% in the top ten.

This TCR came from a woman aged 18 to 35 with Graves' hyperthyroidism. This chain joins TRBV12-5 and TRBJ1-1; D unclear. Sequencing was performed on blood. The CDR3: CASGLVKGIQNTEAFF. The CDR3 DNA is TGTGCTAGTGGTTTGGTAAAAGGAATTCAGAACACTGAAGCTTTCTTT.